This TCR beta chain was observed in a study of T cell responses to AZD1222 COVID-19 vaccine. Combined were second doses at about 4 or about 12 weeks. Sequencing used immunoSEQ multiplex PCR; TCRdb keeps in-frame clones, though not all of them. The sample shows approximately 120,000 clones, over 75% of them seen only once. The sequence derives from an adult who received the AZD1222 COVID-19 vaccine. Here the sequenced sample was peripheral blood, taken 28 days after the second AZD1222 dose.

CDR3 coding DNA: TGTGCCAGTAGTACCCCCCCTAATGAGCAGTTCTTC. It encodes CASSTPPNEQFF. V and J are TRBV19 and TRBJ2-1; no firm D call. There are 12 residues in the CDR3. In germline, CDR1 is LNHDA, CDR2 SQIVND (reference sequence). V gave up 4 bases and J gave up 7 bases, with 8 bases separating them.